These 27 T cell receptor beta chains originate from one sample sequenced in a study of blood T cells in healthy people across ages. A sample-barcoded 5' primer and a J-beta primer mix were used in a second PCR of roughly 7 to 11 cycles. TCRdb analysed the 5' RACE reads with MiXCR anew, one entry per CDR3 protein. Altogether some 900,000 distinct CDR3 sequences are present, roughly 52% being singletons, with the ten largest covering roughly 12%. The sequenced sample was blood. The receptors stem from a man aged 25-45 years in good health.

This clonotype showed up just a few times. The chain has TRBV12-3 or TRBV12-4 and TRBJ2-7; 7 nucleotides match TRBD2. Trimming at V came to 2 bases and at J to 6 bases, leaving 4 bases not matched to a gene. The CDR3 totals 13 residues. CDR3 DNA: TGTGCCAGCAGTTTACGATCGGGAGGCGAGCAGTACTTC. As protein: CASSLRSGGEQYF.

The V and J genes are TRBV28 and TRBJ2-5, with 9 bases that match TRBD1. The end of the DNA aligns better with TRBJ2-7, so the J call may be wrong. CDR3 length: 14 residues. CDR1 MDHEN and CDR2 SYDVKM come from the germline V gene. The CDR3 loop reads CASSQWTGVDEQYF. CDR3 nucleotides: TGTGCCAGCAGTCAGTGGACAGGGGTTGACGAGCAGTACTTC.

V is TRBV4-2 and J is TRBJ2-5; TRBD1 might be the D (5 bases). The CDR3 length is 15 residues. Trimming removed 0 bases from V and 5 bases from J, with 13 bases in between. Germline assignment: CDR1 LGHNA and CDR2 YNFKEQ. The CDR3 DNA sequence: TGTGCCAGCAGCCAAGATAGGGCAGGGTGGGAGACCCAGTACTTC. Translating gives CASSQDRAGWETQYF.

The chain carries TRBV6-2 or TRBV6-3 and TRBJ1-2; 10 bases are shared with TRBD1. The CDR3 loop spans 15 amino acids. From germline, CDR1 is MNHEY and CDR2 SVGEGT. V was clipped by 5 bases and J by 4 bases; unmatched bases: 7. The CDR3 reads CASSRLGQGSYGYTF. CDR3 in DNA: TGTGCCAGCAGTCGGCTGGGACAGGGGAGCTATGGCTACACCTTC.

In DNA form, the CDR3 reads TGTGCCTGGAGTACCCTTCGCTTTGTTGAAAAACTGTTTTTT. Encoded protein: CAWSTLRFVEKLFF. This chain links TRBV30 with TRBJ1-4; D remains unclear. The CDR3 is 14 residues long. V gave up 2 bases and J gave up 7 bases, with 14 bases separating them. Germline V CDR1 and CDR2: GTSNPN, SVGIG (reference sequence).

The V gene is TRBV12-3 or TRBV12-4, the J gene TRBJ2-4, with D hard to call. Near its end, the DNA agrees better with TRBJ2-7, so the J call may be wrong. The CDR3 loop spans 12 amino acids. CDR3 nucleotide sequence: TGTGCCAGCAGCCCAAGACTTGACGAGCAGTACTTC. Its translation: CASSPRLDEQYF.

CDR3 in amino acids: CASSLPGNRSPLHF. CDR3 DNA sequence: TGTGCCAGCAGTTTACCGGGGAATCGTTCACCCCTCCACTTT. The rearrangement joins TRBV27 to TRBJ1-6; D remains ambiguous. The germline V gene encodes CDR1 MNHEY and CDR2 SMNVEV (reference sequence). The CDR3 runs to 14 residues. Trimming removed 2 bases from V and 9 bases from J, with 11 bases in between.

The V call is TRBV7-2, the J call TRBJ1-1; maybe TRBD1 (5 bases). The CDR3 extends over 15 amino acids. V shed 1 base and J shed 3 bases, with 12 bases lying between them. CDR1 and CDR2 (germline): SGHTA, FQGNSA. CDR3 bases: TGTGCCAGCAGCTTAGGCACCCAAGGGGACACTGAAGCTTTCTTT. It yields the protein CASSLGTQGDTEAFF.

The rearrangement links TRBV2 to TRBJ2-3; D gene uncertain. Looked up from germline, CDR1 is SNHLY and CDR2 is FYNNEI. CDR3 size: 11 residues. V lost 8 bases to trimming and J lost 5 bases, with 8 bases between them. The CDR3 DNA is TGTGCCAGCCAAAGTGAAGATACGCAGTATTTT. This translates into CASQSEDTQYF. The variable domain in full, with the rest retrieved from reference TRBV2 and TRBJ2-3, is EPEVTQTPSHQVTQMGQEVILRCVPISNHLYFYWYRQILGQKVEFLVSFYNNEISEKSEIFDDQFSVERPDGSNFTLKIRSTKLEDSAMYFCASQSEDTQYFGPGTRLTVL.

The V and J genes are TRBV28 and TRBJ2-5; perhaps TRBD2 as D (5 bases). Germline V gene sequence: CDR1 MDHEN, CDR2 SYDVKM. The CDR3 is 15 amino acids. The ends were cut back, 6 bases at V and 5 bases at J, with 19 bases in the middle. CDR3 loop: CASRIDSVSGETQYF. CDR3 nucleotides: TGTGCCAGCAGGATAGATAGCGTTTCCGGGGAGACCCAGTACTTC.

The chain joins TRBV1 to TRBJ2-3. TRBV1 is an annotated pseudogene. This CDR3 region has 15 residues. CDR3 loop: CTSSHHSLSTDTQYF. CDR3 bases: TGCACCAGCAGCCACCATTCTCTCAGCACAGATACGCAGTATTTT.

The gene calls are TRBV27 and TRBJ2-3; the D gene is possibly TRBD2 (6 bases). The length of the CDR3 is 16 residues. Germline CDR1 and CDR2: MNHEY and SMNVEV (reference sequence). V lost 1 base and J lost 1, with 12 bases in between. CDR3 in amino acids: CASSLFRERGTDTQYF. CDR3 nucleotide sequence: TGTGCCAGCAGTTTATTTCGGGAGCGGGGCACAGATACGCAGTATTTT.

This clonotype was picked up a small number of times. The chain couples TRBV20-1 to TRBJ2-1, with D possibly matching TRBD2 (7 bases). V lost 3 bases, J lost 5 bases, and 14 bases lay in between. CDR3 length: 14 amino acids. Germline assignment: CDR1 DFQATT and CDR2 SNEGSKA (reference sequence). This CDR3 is CSAREGGKNNEQFF. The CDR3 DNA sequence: TGCAGTGCTAGGGAGGGGGGGAAAAACAATGAGCAGTTCTTC.

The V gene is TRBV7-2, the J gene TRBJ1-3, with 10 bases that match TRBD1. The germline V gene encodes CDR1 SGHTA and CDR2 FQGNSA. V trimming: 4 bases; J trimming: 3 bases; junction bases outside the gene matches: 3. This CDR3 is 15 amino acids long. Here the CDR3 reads CASSSWTGGGNTIYF. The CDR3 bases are TGTGCCAGCAGCTCGTGGACAGGGGGTGGAAACACCATATATTTT.

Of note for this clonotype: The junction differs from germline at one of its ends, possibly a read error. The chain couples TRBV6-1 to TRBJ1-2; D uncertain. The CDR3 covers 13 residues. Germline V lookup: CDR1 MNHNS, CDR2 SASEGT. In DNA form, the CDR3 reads TGTGCCAGCACCCCCACTCTTCGATATGGCCACACCTTC. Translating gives CASTPTLRYGHTF.

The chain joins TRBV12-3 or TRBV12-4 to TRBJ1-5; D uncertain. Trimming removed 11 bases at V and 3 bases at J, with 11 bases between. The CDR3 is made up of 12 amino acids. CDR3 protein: CAGRGANQPQHF. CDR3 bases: TGTGCCGGTAGAGGAGCCAATCAGCCCCAGCATTTT.

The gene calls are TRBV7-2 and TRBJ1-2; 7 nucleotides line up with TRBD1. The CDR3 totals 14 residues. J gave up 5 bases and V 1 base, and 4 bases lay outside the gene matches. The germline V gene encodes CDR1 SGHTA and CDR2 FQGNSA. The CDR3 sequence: CASSLGGQDYGYTF. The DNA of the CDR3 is TGTGCCAGCAGCTTAGGCGGACAGGATTATGGCTACACCTTC. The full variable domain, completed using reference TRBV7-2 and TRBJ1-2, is GAGVSQSPSNKVTEKGKDVELRCDPISGHTALYWYRQSLGQGLEFLIYFQGNSAPDKSGLPSDRFSAERTGGSVSTLTIQRTQQEDSAVYLCASSLGGQDYGYTFGSGTRLTVV.

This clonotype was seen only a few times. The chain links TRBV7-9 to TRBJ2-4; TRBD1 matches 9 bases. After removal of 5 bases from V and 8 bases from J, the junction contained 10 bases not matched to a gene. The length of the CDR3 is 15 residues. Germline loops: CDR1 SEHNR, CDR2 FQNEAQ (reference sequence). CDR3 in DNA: TGTGCCAGCAGCCCGGTGACAGGGGGGTTAGACATTCAGTACTTC. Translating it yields CASSPVTGGLDIQYF.

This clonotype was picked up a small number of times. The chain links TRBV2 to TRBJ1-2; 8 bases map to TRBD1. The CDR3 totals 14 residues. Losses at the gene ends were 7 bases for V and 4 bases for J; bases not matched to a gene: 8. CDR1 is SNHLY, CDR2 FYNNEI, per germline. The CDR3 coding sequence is TGTGCCAGCACCGGGACAGGAGGCATCTATGGCTACACCTTC. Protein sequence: CASTGTGGIYGYTF.

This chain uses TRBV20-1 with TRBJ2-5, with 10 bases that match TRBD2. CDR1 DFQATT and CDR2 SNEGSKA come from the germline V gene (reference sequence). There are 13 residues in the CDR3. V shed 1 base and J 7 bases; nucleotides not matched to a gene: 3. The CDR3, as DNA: TGCAGTGCTAGAGCCCCTAGCGGGGGGACCCAGTACTTC. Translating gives CSARAPSGGTQYF.

CDR3 nucleotides: TGTGCCAGCAGCGCCAGGGGCACCTATAATTCACCCCTCCACTTT. It is translated as CASSARGTYNSPLHF. The genes are TRBV14 and TRBJ1-6, with a possible D match to TRBD1 (6 bases). The V and J ends lost 5 bases and 2 bases respectively, with 10 bases between them. CDR1 SGHDN and CDR2 FVKESK come from the germline V gene. This CDR3 comprises 15 residues. Together with reference TRBV14 and TRBJ1-6, the CDR3 gives the full variable domain: EAGVTQFPSHSVIEKGQTVTLRCDPISGHDNLYWYRRVMGKEIKFLLHFVKESKQDESGMPNNRFLAERTGGTYSTLKVQPAELEDSGVYFCASSARGTYNSPLHFGNGTRLTVT.

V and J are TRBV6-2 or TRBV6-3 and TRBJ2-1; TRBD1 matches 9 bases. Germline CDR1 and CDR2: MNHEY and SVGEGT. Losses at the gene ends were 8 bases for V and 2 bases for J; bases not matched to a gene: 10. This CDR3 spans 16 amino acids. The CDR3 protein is CASEGQGSTTYNEQFF. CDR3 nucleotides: TGTGCCAGCGAAGGACAGGGGAGCACGACCTACAATGAGCAGTTCTTC.

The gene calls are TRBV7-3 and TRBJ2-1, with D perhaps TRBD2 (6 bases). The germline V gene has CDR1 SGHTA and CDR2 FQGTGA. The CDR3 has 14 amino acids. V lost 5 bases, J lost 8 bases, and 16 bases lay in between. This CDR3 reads CASSPTGGSHEQFF. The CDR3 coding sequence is TGTGCCAGCAGCCCTACAGGAGGGTCCCATGAGCAGTTCTTC. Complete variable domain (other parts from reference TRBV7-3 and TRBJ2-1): GAGVSQTPSNKVTEKGKYVELRCDPISGHTALYWYRQSLGQGPEFLIYFQGTGAADDSGLPNDRFFAVRPEGSVSTLKIQRTERGDSAVYLCASSPTGGSHEQFFGPGTRLTVL.

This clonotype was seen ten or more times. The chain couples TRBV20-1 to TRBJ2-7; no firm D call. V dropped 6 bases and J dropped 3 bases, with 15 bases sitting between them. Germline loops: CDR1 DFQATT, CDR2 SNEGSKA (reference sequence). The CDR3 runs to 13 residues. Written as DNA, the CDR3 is TGCAGTGCACCCCGACCGCCCCGCTACGAGCAGTACTTC. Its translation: CSAPRPPRYEQYF.

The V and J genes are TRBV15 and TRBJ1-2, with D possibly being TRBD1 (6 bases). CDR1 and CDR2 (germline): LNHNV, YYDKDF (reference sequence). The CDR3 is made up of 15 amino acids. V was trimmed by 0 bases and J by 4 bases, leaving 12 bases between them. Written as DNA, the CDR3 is TGTGCCACCAGCAGAGATAGACAGGTTCCCTATGGCTACACCTTC. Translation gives CATSRDRQVPYGYTF.

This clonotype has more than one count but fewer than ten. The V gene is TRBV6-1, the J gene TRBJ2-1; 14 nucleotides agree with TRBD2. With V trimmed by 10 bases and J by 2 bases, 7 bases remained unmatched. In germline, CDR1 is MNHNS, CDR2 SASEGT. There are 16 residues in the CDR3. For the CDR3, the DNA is TGTGCCACTAGGACTAGCGGGGGGCTCACCTACAATGAGCAGTTCTTC. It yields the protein CATRTSGGLTYNEQFF.

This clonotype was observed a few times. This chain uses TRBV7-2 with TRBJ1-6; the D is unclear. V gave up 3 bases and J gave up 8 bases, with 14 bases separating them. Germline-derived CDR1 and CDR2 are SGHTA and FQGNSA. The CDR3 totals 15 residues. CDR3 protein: CASSFQGGRDSPLHF. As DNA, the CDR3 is TGTGCCAGCAGCTTCCAAGGAGGGAGAGATTCACCCCTCCACTTT. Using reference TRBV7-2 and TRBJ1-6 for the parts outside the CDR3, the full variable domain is GAGVSQSPSNKVTEKGKDVELRCDPISGHTALYWYRQSLGQGLEFLIYFQGNSAPDKSGLPSDRFSAERTGGSVSTLTIQRTQQEDSAVYLCASSFQGGRDSPLHFGNGTRLTVT.